This TCR beta chain was observed in a study of shared clonotypes between healthy human individuals. Data came from immunoSEQ multiplex PCR; TCRdb stores just in-frame clones and leaves some out. This table has over 950,000 clones, around 77% appearing once. Broader study findings: Clonotypes shared by all four donors outscored non-shared clonotypes in generation probability. Roughly 5% of naive CD4 clonotypes were shared across several donors. Collection of samples was limited to blood; tissue repertoires likely differ.

Investigators divided CD4+ cells into CD45RA+ naive and CD45RA-negative memory subsets. As to this clone: Its antigen is not known. Other DNA sequences within the sample encode an identical CDR3.

The CDR3 runs 11 residues. V gave up 8 bases and J gave up 5 bases, with 12 bases separating them. Germline CDR1 and CDR2: DFQATT and SNEGSKA (reference sequence). Sequenced: memory CD4+ T cells from PBMCs. The subset was: CD45RA-negative fraction. The gene calls are TRBV20-1 and TRBJ2-5; D may be TRBD1 (5 bases). The TCR originated in a young man in good health. Some clones in this sample may be carry-over from other donors' samples. The CDR3 nucleotides read TGCAGTACAGGCCTAGGGGAGACCCAGTACTTC. Protein sequence: CSTGLGETQYF.